This TCR beta chain was obtained from a study of CD8 T cells in Susac syndrome. Across the whole study: Patients with Susac syndrome were therapy-naive, on corticosteroids, or on intravenous immunoglobulin alone at the time that blood was drawn.

A quantity of roughly 0.5 to 1 ug RNA underwent reverse transcription using random hexamers. An immunoSEQ multiplex PCR generated amplified TCR beta CDR3 products spanning 54 Vbeta and 13 Jbeta. TCRdb reprocessed the immunoSEQ multiplex PCR reads with MiXCR, giving one entry per CDR3 protein. Altogether some 130,000 distinct CDR3 sequences are present, approximately 95% being singletons, with the ten largest covering approximately 0.17%. Diagnostic criteria for definite or probable disease, in their recently defined form, were met by the patients with Susac syndrome. TEMRA cells were FACS-enriched, with CD8+ and CD4+ T cells isolated negatively. What was sequenced was CD8+ T cells from PBMCs. The clonotype comes from a human donor with Susac syndrome.

The CDR3 nucleotides are TGTGCCATCATGGGCGAGGATGGGGCCAACGTCCTGACTTTC. This translates into CAIMGEDGANVLTF. This chain joins TRBV10-3 and TRBJ2-6; unclear D gene. V was clipped by 7 bases and J by 3 bases, with 10 bases between them. Germline values: CDR1 ENHRY, CDR2 SYGVKD. This CDR3 region has 14 residues.